This section outlines one T cell receptor (beta chain) sequence together with its context. This clonotype was found a few times. The antigen it binds to is not known. The sample holds no much larger clone one base away, and base qualities are not on file. This entry is derived from a study of T cells in Graves' hyperthyroidism and ophthalmopathy (dated by TCRdb to about 2019). Describing the broader study: Peripheral blood samples were taken at the time of initial diagnosis, prior to any treatment. TCR V-J signatures able to tell the groups apart were searched for in a discovery cohort of 90 to 100 patients, of whom roughly 42 had Graves' ophthalmopathy and about 60 had stable Graves' hyperthyroidism. The 100 or so discovery patients were divided at random into training and test sets in a 7:3 ratio. In roughly six Graves' hyperthyroidism patients, the study also compared T-cell repertoires from thyroid tissue with T-cell repertoires from blood. TCR Vbeta CDR3 sequencing of 135 peripheral blood samples (about 45 ophthalmopathy, about 80 hyperthyroidism and roughly 17 progressor patients) is reported in the paper. After blood sampling, hyperthyroidism patients were treated with methimazole at a starting dose of 30 mg daily, and ophthalmopathy patients were treated with high-dose intravenous methylprednisolone. Prospective prediction of ophthalmopathy was tested in an independent validation cohort of 18 hyperthyroidism patients and some 17 patients who later progressed to ophthalmopathy.

TCR beta CDR3 regions were amplified from RNA transcripts. For the first round of RT-PCR on the TCR CDR3, the HTBI primer set was used together with the Qiagen OneStep RT-PCR kit. The libraries were constructed in a second round of multiplex PCR and then size-selected and purified. Sequencing of the libraries was done on an Illumina HiSeq2000 using paired-end 100 bp reads. The authors' analysis ran thus. Raw data were processed with SOAPnuke, discarding reads with adapters, uncalled bases, mean Phred below 15, or no exact constant-primer or identifier match. COPE v1.2.5 was used to merge the high-quality paired reads, and each unique nucleotide sequence was defined as a clonotype. MiTCR v1.1 was used to align clonotypes to the IMGT TRBV, TRBD and TRBJ reference segments. Only V-J combinations with frequency above 0.0001, covering about 99% of repertoires, were analysed. A TCS score was defined as the ratio of F50 (clonal expansion) to E x V (chaos), with BLOSUM62-based TCRdist applied between CDR3 peptides within each V-J. Welch's t-statistics and random forest reduced approximately 520 V-J features to around 14, which were used in a naive Bayes classifier (R e1071). TCRdb ran its own pipeline on the public reads, namely fastp trimming at Q25 and MiXCR clone calling, and kept in-frame beta chains. CDR3 protein duplicates are merged, each entry listing the most common genes and DNA. The authors' filters were not applied to this entry. A total of 700,000 or so distinct CDR3 sequences appear in this sample, around 15% of them only once. Around 12% of the sample is in the top ten clones.

Spanning cysteine to phenylalanine, the CDR3 consists of 13 amino acids. Only the CDR3 portion is preserved as DNA: 39 bases, with reading frame beginning at the first base. Cut back by 8 bases and 2 bases, the V and J ends lie 12 bases apart. From a lookup of the germline V gene, CDR1 and CDR2 are MNHNS and SASEGT. The paper as a whole reports these results and caveats: Sample size was not statistically predetermined, and investigators were not blinded to group allocation. Most expanded thyroid clonotypes (frequency above 0.001) were also detected in blood, suggesting blood repertoires may reflect thyroid immune responses. A model built on a 13 V-J signature distinguished ophthalmopathy from stable hyperthyroidism, reaching around 90% sensitivity and approximately 83% specificity in cross-validation and 80%/75% in testing. During validation, the model predicted progression to ophthalmopathy a median of roughly six months ahead of onset, with 60% to 71% sensitivity and 72.22% specificity.

Moderately to severely active disease, a Clinical Activity Score of at least 3, a NOSPECS grade of at least 4, and a duration under 3 months were present in ophthalmopathy patients. Any patient with an uncontrolled infection, another autoimmune disease, pregnancy or lactation was excluded. Clinical symptoms, serum thyroxine and TRAb, thyroid ultrasound, and orbital computed tomography formed the basis for the diagnoses. Ficoll-Paque density gradient centrifugation was used to isolate PBMCs from under 11 ml of fresh peripheral blood. Total RNA was extracted with Trizol reagent, and quality was checked on an Agilent 2100 Bioanalyzer.

The sequence joins TRBV6-1 to TRBJ1-2, and possibly TRBD1, on 5 matching bases. The clonotype comes from a woman aged 45 to 65 with Graves' ophthalmopathy. Sequencing was done on a sample of blood. The bases are TGTGCCAGCGCCGGCAGGGTGAACTATGGCTACACCTTC. It codes for CASAGRVNYGYTF.